Below, one TCR beta chain is given with its context. This sample was taken from a study of PD-1 blockade in classical Hodgkin lymphoma. Exposure to brentuximab vedotin varied, and each patient had relapsed following autologous stem cell transplantation. Measured with immunoSEQ multiplex PCR; TCRdb has only the in-frame clones, and not every one. The sample has roughly 140,000 clones; around four fifths are singletons. The CDR3 covers 12 residues. Germline assignment: CDR1 MNHEY and CDR2 SVGAGI. J lost 4 bases, V lost 5 bases, and 2 bases had no gene match. The sequence was collected from a human donor with classical Hodgkin lymphoma. This chain uses TRBV6-5 with TRBJ2-7; 7 bases fit TRBD2. The starting material was peripheral blood mononuclear cells (PBMCs), obtained before the second cycle of nivolumab. This CDR3 reads CASSGDYYEQYF. The CDR3 coding sequence is TGTGCCAGCAGTGGGGACTATTACGAGCAGTACTTC.